The sequence of this TCR beta chain was determined in a study of T cell changes during pregnancy in multiple sclerosis. Libraries were prepared by immunoSEQ multiplex PCR; TCRdb keeps only in-frame clonotypes and omits some of them. The sample yields approximately 80,000 clones, around 94% seen once. This CDR3 contains 15 residues. J was trimmed by 6 bases and V by 3 bases; bases with no gene match: 6. Looked up from germline, CDR1 is SGHAT and CDR2 is FQNNGV. The sequence derives from a female donor in good health, enrolled as a control in a pregnancy study. The source material was peripheral blood, sampled in the second trimester of pregnancy. The chain carries TRBV11-2 and TRBJ2-7, with 12 bases matching TRBD1. CDR3 nucleotide sequence: TGTGCCAGCAGCTTTTCGGGACAGGGGGCAGGCGAGCAGTACTTC. It is translated as CASSFSGQGAGEQYF. The full variable domain, its missing parts supplied by reference TRBV11-2 and TRBJ2-7, is EAGVAQSPRYKIIEKRQSVAFWCNPISGHATLYWYQQILGQGPKLLIQFQNNGVVDDSQLPKDRFSAERLKGVDSTLKIQPAKLEDSAVYLCASSFSGQGAGEQYFGPGTRLTVT.